This T cell receptor (beta chain) was sequenced during a study of shared clonotypes between healthy human individuals. General study findings and limits: Represented diversity, genetic and exposure-history alike, was limited by few donors.

Germline CDR1 SNHLY, CDR2 FYNNEI. CDR3 length: 11 residues. Trimming stripped 0 bases from V and 11 bases from J, with 8 bases between. The method was immunoSEQ multiplex PCR; TCRdb's version includes in-frame clones alone and lacks a portion of them. Found here are some 1,400,000 clones, roughly 97% of them singletons; the top ten hold 0.95% to 1.5%. The study drew all its donors from Caucasian adults living in Nashville, Tennessee. Points on this clone: Its antigen is unknown.

J is TRBJ2-7 and V is TRBV2; tentatively, D is TRBD1 or TRBD2 (5 bases each). The sample comprised naive CD4+ T cells sorted from blood. The subset is: CD45RA+ positively selected. This sequence originates from a man aged 25-45 years in good health. CDR3 region: CASSEAGTEYF. CDR3 nucleotide sequence: TGTGCCAGCAGTGAAGCGGGGACCGAGTACTTC.